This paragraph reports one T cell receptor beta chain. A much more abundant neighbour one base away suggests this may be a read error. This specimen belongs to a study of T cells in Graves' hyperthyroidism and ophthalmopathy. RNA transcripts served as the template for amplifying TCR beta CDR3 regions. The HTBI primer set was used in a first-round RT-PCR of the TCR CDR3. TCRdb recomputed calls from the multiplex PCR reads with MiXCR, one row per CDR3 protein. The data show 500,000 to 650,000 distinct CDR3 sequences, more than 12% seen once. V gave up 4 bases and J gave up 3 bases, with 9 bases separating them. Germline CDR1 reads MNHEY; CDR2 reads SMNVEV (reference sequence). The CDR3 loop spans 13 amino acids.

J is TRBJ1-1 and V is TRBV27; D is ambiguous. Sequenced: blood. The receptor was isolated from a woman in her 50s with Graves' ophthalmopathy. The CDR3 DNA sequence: TGTGCCAGCAGTTCGTGGGTAGACACTGAAGCTTTCTTT. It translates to CASSSWVDTEAFF.